This entry lists 27 T cell receptor beta chains sequenced from one sample in a study of T-cell memory formation after mild COVID-19 (dated by TCRdb to the early 2020s). The library was obtained by 5' RACE. TCRdb shows the sequencer as Illumina NovaSeq 6000. Using fastp at Q25 and MiXCR, TCRdb reprocessed the public reads and kept productive beta chains. Entries are consolidated by CDR3 protein sequence, retaining the most common genes and DNA. In all, the sample holds hundreds of thousands of distinct CDR3 sequences, and roughly 15% of those were seen once. Jointly, the top ten make up 20% to 25% of the sample. Sequenced: PBMCs or a T cell subset sorted from them (not recorded which). Source of these receptors: a man between 18 and 29 years old who had mild COVID-19 (a few samples of this study predate the infection). The sample titles of this study are shuffled in the database, so cell type and time point are left out; the donor was told from shared clones.

The V and J genes are TRBV5-1 and TRBJ2-5; no clear D. CDR1 and CDR2 from the germline V gene are SGHRS and YFSETQ. The CDR3 contains 15 residues. The V gene lost 1 base and the J gene lost 2 bases, with 12 bases spanning the gap. The CDR3 here is CASSLISGLQETQYF. CDR3 nucleotide sequence: TGCGCCAGCAGCTTGATTTCCGGGTTGCAAGAGACCCAGTACTTC.

Remarks on this clonotype: A read error is possible here, since a much larger clone lies one base away. For the CDR3, the DNA is TGCAGCGTCCTGGTGGGGGCGAACACCGGGGAGCTGTTTTTT. This sequence encodes CSVLVGANTGELFF. The chain joins TRBV29-1 to TRBJ2-2, with D perhaps matching TRBD1 or TRBD2 (5 bases each). The CDR3 spans 14 residues. Looked up from germline, CDR1 is SQVTM and CDR2 is ANQGSEA. The ends were cut back, 6 bases at V and 0 bases at J, with 11 bases in the middle.

The chain combines TRBV10-1 with TRBJ2-2; D may be TRBD1 (5 bases). CDR3 length: 14 residues. Trimming stripped 8 bases from V and 1 base from J, with 11 bases between. The V gene's germline CDR1 is WNHNN and CDR2 SYGVQD (reference sequence). The CDR3 DNA follows: TGCGCCAGCTCTAACAGGCAGAACACCGGGGAGCTGTTTTTT. This sequence encodes CASSNRQNTGELFF.

There are a few counts of this clonotype. The rearrangement links TRBV27 to TRBJ2-3; D is uncertain. This CDR3 region has 13 residues. Trimming shortened V by 0 bases and J by 5 bases, and 6 bases separated the two germline ends. Per germline, CDR1 MNHEY and CDR2 SMNVEV (reference sequence). In DNA, the CDR3 is TGTGCCAGCAGTTTATCCGAGAAAGATACGCAGTATTTT. Translating it yields CASSLSEKDTQYF.

The V call is TRBV6-1, the J call TRBJ1-6, with a tentative D call TRBD1 (5 bases). V gave up 6 bases and J gave up 6 bases, with 21 bases separating them. CDR1 is MNHNS and CDR2 is SASEGT in the germline V gene. This CDR3 has 17 residues. CDR3 amino acids: CASSSDFGTVGNSPLHF. As DNA, the CDR3 is TGTGCCAGCAGCTCAGATTTCGGGACGGTCGGTAATTCACCCCTCCACTTT.

This clonotype has just a few counts. This chain connects TRBV7-9 to TRBJ1-3; perhaps TRBD1 as D (6 bases). This CDR3 is 17 amino acids long. Germline lookup yields CDR1 SEHNR and CDR2 FQNEAQ (reference sequence). V lost 6 bases and J 1 base, leaving 19 bases between the germline ends. The CDR3: CASRYNRDTSSGNTIYF. As DNA, the CDR3 is TGTGCCAGCAGATATAACCGGGACACATCTTCTGGAAACACCATATATTTT.

This clonotype was detected a few times. The gene calls are TRBV20-1 and TRBJ2-1, with 10 bases matching TRBD1. Trimming at V came to 3 bases and at J to 5 bases, leaving 7 bases not matched to a gene. Germline V gene sequence: CDR1 DFQATT, CDR2 SNEGSKA (reference sequence). CDR3 length: 15 residues. The CDR3 nucleotides read TGCAGTGCTAGCGCCCCGGGACAGGGGAACAATGAGCAGTTCTTC. It codes for CSASAPGQGNNEQFF.

Many counts were recorded for this clonotype. The chain links TRBV6-6 to TRBJ2-1, with TRBD2 identical over 15 bases. The CDR3 runs to 19 residues. V was pared by 4 bases and J by 8 bases, with 15 bases of the junction left unmatched. Germline CDR1 MNHNY, CDR2 SVGAGI (reference sequence). This CDR3 is CASSSGLAGGLLLVDEQFF. The CDR3 bases are TGTGCCAGCAGTTCCGGACTAGCGGGGGGGCTTCTCCTTGTCGATGAGCAGTTCTTC.

Ten or more counts support this clonotype. In DNA, the CDR3 is TGCGCCAGCAGCCACCCCGAACCCAACAATGAGCAGTTCTTC. Protein: CASSHPEPNNEQFF. This chain uses TRBV5-1 with TRBJ2-1; no clear D. Germline V gene data show CDR1 as SGHRS and CDR2 as YFSETQ. The V end was cut by 4 bases, the J end by 5 bases, with 13 bases between. The CDR3 is made up of 14 amino acids.

The rearrangement uses TRBV10-3 and TRBJ2-1; D is perhaps TRBD2 (6 bases). Trimming stripped 5 bases from V and 0 bases from J, with 11 bases between. CDR3 length: 15 amino acids. CDR1 is ENHRY and CDR2 is SYGVKD in the germline V gene. CDR3 sequence reads: CAISRDGSSYNEQFF. CDR3 in DNA: TGTGCCATCAGTAGAGACGGGAGCTCCTACAATGAGCAGTTCTTC.

There are a few counts of this clonotype. The V gene is TRBV5-1, the J gene TRBJ2-1; possibly TRBD2 for D (5 bases). This CDR3 is 14 amino acids long. CDR1 and CDR2 from the germline V gene are SGHRS and YFSETQ. The V end was cut by 3 bases, the J end by 8 bases, with 15 bases between. The CDR3 loop is CASSSGSGGYEQFF. DNA of the CDR3: TGCGCCAGCAGCTCGGGGAGTGGCGGTTATGAGCAGTTCTTC. The whole variable domain, filled in from reference TRBV5-1 and TRBJ2-1, reads KAGVTQTPRYLIKTRGQQVTLSCSPISGHRSVSWYQQTPGQGLQFLFEYFSETQRNKGNFPGRFSGRQFSNSRSEMNVSTLELGDSALYLCASSSGSGGYEQFFGPGTRLTVL.

The rearrangement uses TRBV11-3 and TRBJ2-1; the D is unclear. Per the germline V gene, CDR1 is SGHNT and CDR2 is YENEEA. The CDR3 has 13 amino acids. V lost 5 bases, J lost 8 bases, and 13 bases lay in between. The CDR3 is CASSPFRFHEQFF. CDR3 sequence (DNA): TGTGCCAGCAGCCCCTTCAGATTCCATGAGCAGTTCTTC. Using reference TRBV11-3 and TRBJ2-1 for the parts outside the CDR3, the full variable domain is EAGVVQSPRYKIIEKKQPVAFWCNPISGHNTLYWYLQNLGQGPELLIRYENEEAVDDSQLPKDRFSAERLKGVDSTLKIQPAELGDSAVYLCASSPFRFHEQFFGPGTRLTVL.

The chain is built from TRBV5-5 and TRBJ2-3, with 8 bases that match TRBD2. Germline loops: CDR1 SGHKS, CDR2 YYEKEE (reference sequence). The trim removed 4 bases at V and 6 bases at J, leaving 7 bases unmatched. The CDR3 consists of 14 residues. CDR3 amino acids: CASSHPAGDDTQYF. The CDR3 DNA follows: TGTGCCAGCAGCCATCCAGCGGGGGACGATACGCAGTATTTT.

The rearrangement links TRBV7-8 to TRBJ2-1; 14 nucleotides align to TRBD2. J gave up 7 bases and V 5 bases, and 7 bases lay outside the gene matches. The germline gives CDR1 SGHVS, CDR2 FQNEAQ. This CDR3 comprises 16 residues. CDR3 protein: CASSPSGLAGGNEQFF. The CDR3 nucleotides read TGTGCCAGCAGCCCATCCGGACTAGCGGGGGGAAATGAGCAGTTCTTC.

This clonotype was recorded once. This sequence joins TRBV4-3 and TRBJ2-3, with unresolved D. The V end lost 4 bases, the J end lost 0 bases, and 23 bases lay between the germline ends. The CDR3 length is 19 residues. Germline assignment: CDR1 LGHNA and CDR2 YSLEER. The CDR3 protein is CASSRGAVYSPLSTDTQYF. The CDR3, as DNA: TGCGCCAGCAGCCGAGGAGCTGTATATAGCCCTCTAAGCACAGATACGCAGTATTTT.

This clonotype occurred many times. The J gene is TRBJ1-1, the V gene TRBV19; tentative D call: TRBD1 (5 bases). Germline V gene data show CDR1 as LNHDA and CDR2 as SQIVND (reference sequence). CDR3 length: 13 residues. V gave up 5 bases and J gave up 4 bases, with 11 bases separating them. The chain's CDR3 is CASSPQGPTEAFF. The CDR3 nucleotides read TGTGCCAGTAGTCCCCAGGGCCCCACTGAAGCTTTCTTT.

The chain carries TRBV7-9 and TRBJ2-3; D ambiguous. V lost 1 base and J 8 bases, leaving 7 bases between the germline ends. The CDR3 loop spans 12 amino acids. Germline V gene data show CDR1 as SEHNR and CDR2 as FQNEAQ (reference sequence). The CDR3 reads CASSLEQATQYF. CDR3 bases: TGTGCCAGCAGCTTAGAGCAGGCTACGCAGTATTTT.

This clonotype has at least ten counts. CDR3: CASSSYGLADTYNEQFF. The CDR3 nucleotides read TGTGCCAGCAGCTCCTATGGACTAGCGGACACCTACAATGAGCAGTTCTTC. The chain uses TRBV7-2 and TRBJ2-1; 10 bases fit TRBD2. In germline, CDR1 is SGHTA, CDR2 FQGNSA. The CDR3 extends over 17 amino acids. V lost 4 bases and J lost 2; bases outside the gene matches: 8.

This clonotype was counted between two and nine times. The CDR3 protein is CASSVRGSVSYEQYV. CDR3 coding DNA: TGTGCCAGCAGCGTCAGGGGGTCGGTCTCCTACGAGCAGTACGTC. The V and J genes are TRBV9 and TRBJ2-7; TRBD1 matches 7 bases. CDR1 is SGDLS and CDR2 is YYNGEE in the germline V gene. CDR3 length equals 15 residues. V gave up 2 bases and J gave up 0 bases; unmatched junction bases: 5.

This clonotype was counted only a few times. This chain connects TRBV9 to TRBJ2-1, with 14 bases lining up with TRBD2. Trimming removed 4 bases from V and 8 bases from J; junction bases left unmatched: 8. CDR1 SGDLS and CDR2 YYNGEE come from the germline V gene. This CDR3 has 16 residues. CDR3 coding DNA: TGTGCCAGCAGCCCCGAGACTAGCGGGGGGGCTGATGAGCAGTTCTTC. This sequence encodes CASSPETSGGADEQFF.

The genes are TRBV5-1 and TRBJ2-3; 13 nucleotides align to TRBD2. In germline, CDR1 is SGHRS, CDR2 YFSETQ. This CDR3 contains 16 residues. Germline trimming cut 4 bases from V and 2 bases from J; bases unmatched to any gene: 4. CDR3 amino acids: CASSEGTSGVTDTQYF. Written as DNA, the CDR3 is TGCGCCAGCAGCGAAGGGACTAGCGGGGTCACAGATACGCAGTATTTT.

This sequence joins TRBV10-3 and TRBJ2-7, with D hard to call. The V end lost 10 bases, the J end lost 3 bases, and 19 bases lay between the germline ends. CDR1 ENHRY and CDR2 SYGVKD come from the germline V gene. The CDR3 covers 14 residues. The DNA for the CDR3 is TGTGCCAGCCGAACGCGTCTAGGCAACTACGAGCAGTACTTC. This gives the protein CASRTRLGNYEQYF.

This clonotype was counted between two and nine times. The chain has TRBV20-1 and TRBJ2-5; D uncertain. The germline V and J ends were trimmed by 7 bases and 1 base, with 13 bases remaining between them. Germline values: CDR1 DFQATT, CDR2 SNEGSKA (reference sequence). The CDR3 has 13 amino acids. The DNA for the CDR3 is TGCAGTGTCGAGGCGCGAGGCCAAGAGACCCAGTACTTC. Its translation: CSVEARGQETQYF.

This clonotype has at least ten counts. The chain carries TRBV7-9 and TRBJ1-5, with D possibly matching TRBD1 (5 bases). Germline CDR1 and CDR2: SEHNR and FQNEAQ (reference sequence). The CDR3 has 13 residues. Between the trimmed V and J ends, which lost 4 bases and 2 bases, there was a span of 6 bases. In DNA, the CDR3 is TGTGCCAGCAGCTCGACAGGCAATCAGCCCCAGCATTTT. The encoded protein is CASSSTGNQPQHF.

In its sample, this clonotype was seen a few times. V and J are TRBV3-1 and TRBJ1-1; D gene unclear. V lost 5 bases and J lost 7, with 17 bases in between. The CDR3 contains 14 residues. In germline, CDR1 is LGHDT, CDR2 YNNKEL (reference sequence). The CDR3 DNA follows: TGTGCCAGCAGCAACGGGGTGTTGGTCATTGAAGCTTTCTTT. It is translated as CASSNGVLVIEAFF.

This clonotype was seen a handful of times. The chain links TRBV28 to TRBJ2-3; 7 bases are a match to TRBD2. The CDR3 extends over 15 amino acids. With V trimmed by 5 bases and J by 2 bases, 7 bases remained unmatched. Germline CDR1 reads MDHEN; CDR2 reads SYDVKM. The CDR3: CASSGGGSPTDTQYF. The CDR3 DNA follows: TGTGCCAGCAGTGGGGGGGGTAGCCCCACAGATACGCAGTATTTT.

This chain connects TRBV27 to TRBJ2-5, with TRBD2 matching 8 bases. The CDR3 runs 16 residues. CDR1 is MNHEY and CDR2 is SMNVEV in the germline V gene (reference sequence). With 5 bases clipped from V and 4 bases from J, the junction kept 12 bases outside the gene matches. In DNA, the CDR3 is TGTGCCAGCAGTCCCCACGGGGGGGGAGACAGAGAGACCCAGTACTTC. Translated, it gives CASSPHGGGDRETQYF.